The next 2 T cell receptor beta chains were all read from a single sample in a study of identical twins. TCRdb redid the calling of the 5' RACE reads with MiXCR, one entry per CDR3 protein. The table shows about 470,000 distinct CDR3 sequences, with less than 25% occurring only once. The sample was also linked to a second study, of T cells expressing NK-cell markers.

Sequencing used CD4+ T cells sorted from blood. The receptors originated from a woman younger than 35 in good health.

The J gene is TRBJ1-3, the V gene TRBV5-5, with a tentative D call TRBD1 (6 bases). V lost 4 bases, J lost 1 base, and 18 bases lay in between. The CDR3 has 17 amino acids. CDR1 is SGHKS, CDR2 YYEKEE, per germline (reference sequence). Written as DNA, the CDR3 is TGTGCCAGCAGCCCCCGCAGGGGCAGTCGTTCTGGAAACACCATATATTTT. Translated: CASSPRRGSRSGNTIYF.

The rearrangement links TRBV2 to TRBJ2-4; D possibly matches TRBD1 or TRBD2 (5 bases each). Germline assignment: CDR1 SNHLY and CDR2 FYNNEI. This CDR3 has 15 residues. The V and J ends lost 7 bases and 1 base respectively, with 14 bases between them. The CDR3 spells CASIGIGTAKNIQYF. DNA for the CDR3: TGTGCCAGCATAGGAATCGGGACGGCCAAAAACATTCAGTACTTC.